Shown below are 28 T cell receptor beta chains from a single sample sequenced in a study of early T cells in non-severe SARS-CoV-2 infection. TCRdb re-called the 5' RACE reads through MiXCR, storing one row per CDR3 protein. The sample lists 55,000 or so distinct CDR3 sequences; under 14% were seen once. Sequences were obtained from whole blood. The origin of the receptors is an adult who was a healthcare worker with PCR-confirmed SARS-CoV-2 infection or an uninfected control (not recorded which).

There are a few counts of this clonotype. This chain links TRBV29-1 with TRBJ2-3; 10 bases are a match to TRBD1. The germline CDR1 and CDR2 sequences are SQVTM and ANQGSEA. The CDR3 is made up of 13 amino acids. The V segment lost 7 bases and the J segment 5 bases; nucleotides outside the gene matches: 6. CDR3 amino acids: CSDRDRGLDTQYF. The CDR3 bases are TGCAGCGACCGGGACAGGGGTTTAGATACGCAGTATTTT.

The chain employs TRBV14 and TRBJ1-1; 9 positions agree with TRBD1. Germline V gene data show CDR1 as SGHDN and CDR2 as FVKESK. This CDR3 spans 17 amino acids. V lost 3 bases and J lost 5; bases outside the gene matches: 13. CDR3: CASSQKRWGTGLTEAFF. CDR3 nucleotide sequence: TGTGCCAGCAGCCAGAAAAGATGGGGGACAGGGTTGACTGAAGCTTTCTTT.

This clonotype occurred a few times. The rearrangement uses TRBV20-1 and TRBJ2-2; no firm D call. CDR1 and CDR2 from the germline V gene are DFQATT and SNEGSKA (reference sequence). Trimming took off 5 bases at V and 3 bases at J, with 10 bases between the two ends. CDR3 size: 13 residues. CDR3 sequence (DNA): TGCAGTGCTCTTTGGCAGGACACCGGGGAGCTGTTTTTT. Amino acid sequence: CSALWQDTGELFF.

This clonotype was observed at least ten times. The chain couples TRBV29-1 to TRBJ2-3; TRBD1 matches at 7 bases. This CDR3 comprises 14 residues. Germline V gene sequence: CDR1 SQVTM, CDR2 ANQGSEA. After removal of 7 bases from V and 2 bases from J, the junction contained 9 bases not matched to a gene. The CDR3 reads CSAKGGKSTDTQYF. CDR3 DNA sequence: TGCAGCGCCAAAGGGGGCAAGTCCACAGATACGCAGTATTTT.

This chain links TRBV6-6 with TRBJ1-1; D ambiguous. From germline, CDR1 is MNHNY and CDR2 SVGAGI (reference sequence). CDR3 size: 12 residues. V was trimmed by 3 bases and J by 5 bases, leaving 7 bases between them. DNA for the CDR3: TGTGCCAGCAGTTATGGGGAAACTGAAGCTTTCTTT. Its protein product is CASSYGETEAFF.

This clonotype was counted ten times or more. The chain employs TRBV25-1 and TRBJ2-7; possibly TRBD2 for D (6 bases). Germline assignment: CDR1 MGHDK and CDR2 SYGVNS. Trimming took off 6 bases at V and 5 bases at J, with 17 bases between the two ends. This CDR3 region has 14 residues. CDR3 sequence reads: CASRETGRGDEQYF. CDR3 DNA: TGTGCCAGCAGGGAAACAGGTCGCGGGGACGAGCAGTACTTC.

The rearrangement links TRBV3-1 to TRBJ1-1; no firm D call. V lost 4 bases and J 1 base, leaving 10 bases between the germline ends. CDR1 and CDR2 (germline): LGHDT, YNNKEL (reference sequence). The CDR3 loop spans 14 amino acids. The CDR3, as DNA: TGTGCCAGCAGCCCCATCAGGAAGAACACTGAAGCTTTCTTT. Encoded protein: CASSPIRKNTEAFF.

This clonotype was seen ten or more times. The chain joins TRBV6-2 or TRBV6-3 to TRBJ2-5; no definite D call. Germline CDR1 MNHEY, CDR2 SVGEGT. The ends were cut back, 6 bases at V and 5 bases at J, with 10 bases in the middle. The CDR3 spans 12 residues. CDR3 sequence (DNA): TGTGCCAGCAGCCCGGTCGATGAGACCCAGTACTTC. As protein: CASSPVDETQYF.

This clonotype was counted at least ten times. The chain has TRBV20-1 and TRBJ1-5, with D perhaps matching TRBD1 (5 bases). The V gene's germline CDR1 is DFQATT and CDR2 SNEGSKA (reference sequence). V shed 5 bases and J shed 8 bases, with 16 bases lying between them. The CDR3 is 13 residues long. CDR3 protein: CSAGRDLQEPQHF. The CDR3 DNA reads TGCAGTGCTGGCCGGGACTTGCAGGAGCCCCAGCATTTT.

This clonotype was seen many times. J is TRBJ1-5 and V is TRBV20-1; 9 bases align to TRBD1. J lost 5 bases, V lost 6 bases, and 8 bases had no gene match. Germline V lookup: CDR1 DFQATT, CDR2 SNEGSKA (reference sequence). CDR3 length equals 14 residues. CDR3 coding DNA: TGCAGTGCCAGGACAGGGGATTTTTATCAGCCCCAGCATTTT. As protein: CSARTGDFYQPQHF.

The chain is built from TRBV12-3 or TRBV12-4 and TRBJ2-3; possibly TRBD1 or TRBD2 for D (5 bases each). This CDR3 is built from 15 residues. The V and J ends lost 3 bases and 2 bases respectively, with 12 bases between them. CDR3 region: CASSFMGVDTDTQYF. CDR3 in DNA: TGTGCCAGCAGTTTTATGGGGGTCGACACAGATACGCAGTATTTT.

In its sample, this clonotype was seen a few times. The chain combines TRBV18 with TRBJ2-3; D perhaps matches TRBD1 (5 bases). CDR1 and CDR2 (germline): KGHSH, LQKENI. The CDR3 sequence is 16 residues long. Trimming shortened V by 0 bases and J by 3 bases, and 13 bases separated the two germline ends. CDR3 loop: CASSPPSRAMTDTQYF. The CDR3 coding sequence is TGTGCCAGCTCACCACCGTCCAGGGCTATGACAGATACGCAGTATTTT.

Ten or more counts support this clonotype. The genes are TRBV20-1 and TRBJ2-2, with 12 positions matching TRBD2. Germline assignment: CDR1 DFQATT and CDR2 SNEGSKA (reference sequence). Trimming took 1 base from V and 5 from J; bases not matched to a gene: 8. This CDR3 region has 17 residues. The CDR3 nucleotides are TGCAGTGCTAGAGGGACTAGCGGGAAGGGTCGGACCGGGGAGCTGTTTTTT. This codes for CSARGTSGKGRTGELFF.

The sample holds many counts of this clonotype. V and J are TRBV29-1 and TRBJ1-2; unclear D gene. Germline V gene lookup returns CDR1 SQVTM and CDR2 ANQGSEA. V lost 5 bases, J lost 3 bases, and 10 bases lay in between. The CDR3 consists of 12 residues. DNA for the CDR3: TGCAGCGTTTATATCCAGTACTATGGCTACACCTTC. This sequence encodes CSVYIQYYGYTF.

This clonotype occurred many times. CDR3 sequence: CATSRDRLSYEQYF. The DNA for the CDR3 is TGTGCCACCAGCAGGGACAGACTATCCTACGAGCAGTACTTC. V and J are TRBV15 and TRBJ2-7; TRBD1 might be the D (6 bases). Trimming left V 3 bases short and J 1 base short, with 10 bases between. Germline V gene sequence: CDR1 LNHNV, CDR2 YYDKDF (reference sequence). The CDR3 extends over 14 amino acids.

The chain links TRBV24-1 to TRBJ2-1; 8 bases line up with TRBD2. Germline V gene sequence: CDR1 KGHDR, CDR2 SFDVKD. V shed 3 bases and J 5 bases; nucleotides not matched to a gene: 11. The CDR3 covers 17 residues. For the CDR3, the DNA is TGTGCCACCAGTGATCCTGGGGGAGCGGGGGATGACAATGAGCAGTTCTTC. Translated: CATSDPGGAGDDNEQFF.

This clonotype was detected a few times. J is TRBJ2-4 and V is TRBV14, with unresolved D. The CDR3 covers 12 residues. The V end lost 1 base, the J end lost 16 bases, and 14 bases lay between the germline ends. Germline CDR1 SGHDN, CDR2 FVKESK. The DNA of the CDR3 is TGTGCCAGCAGCCAAGTTCCGGAGATTCTCTACTTC. It specifies CASSQVPEILYF.

The V call is TRBV6-5, the J call TRBJ2-1; weak D call: TRBD2 (5 bases). Trimming cost V 1 base and J 4 bases, with 11 bases left between them. This CDR3 has 15 amino acids. Germline loops: CDR1 MNHEY, CDR2 SVGAGI. CDR3 sequence (DNA): TGTGCCAGCAGTTACTATCGGGGAGTTTACAATGAGCAGTTCTTC. Translated, it gives CASSYYRGVYNEQFF.

This clonotype was counted many times. V usage is TRBV5-1 and J usage is TRBJ1-2; D not certain. Trimming left V 0 bases short and J 7 bases short, with 10 bases between. The V gene's germline CDR1 is SGHRS and CDR2 YFSETQ. The CDR3 is made up of 13 amino acids. The CDR3 DNA is TGCGCCAGCAGCTTGGGGGCCGGCCGTGGCTACACCTTC. This translates into CASSLGAGRGYTF.

This clonotype has ten or more counts. This chain links TRBV12-3 or TRBV12-4 with TRBJ2-3; unclear D gene. V lost 3 bases and J lost 3, with 13 bases in between. This CDR3 comprises 15 residues. CDR3 in DNA: TGTGCCAGCAGTTTCGTACGAATAAGTACAGATACGCAGTATTTT. This codes for CASSFVRISTDTQYF.

A few counts support this clonotype. The rearrangement links TRBV28 to TRBJ2-3; 8 bases are shared with TRBD2. Per germline, CDR1 MDHEN and CDR2 SYDVKM. The CDR3 extends over 14 amino acids. The ends lost 7 bases at V and 4 bases at J; junction bases unmatched: 7. The CDR3 is CASIPSGSPDTQYF. The CDR3 bases are TGTGCCAGCATACCGAGCGGGAGCCCAGATACGCAGTATTTT. Full variable domain (missing parts from reference TRBV28 and TRBJ2-3): DVKVTQSSRYLVKRTGEKVFLECVQDMDHENMFWYRQDPGLGLRLIYFSYDVKMKEKGDIPEGYSVSREKKERFSLILESASTNQTSMYLCASIPSGSPDTQYFGPGTRLTVL.

This clonotype was recorded a few times. V and J are TRBV12-3 or TRBV12-4 and TRBJ2-7; 8 bases fit TRBD1. The V gene end was trimmed by 5 bases and the J gene end by 3 bases; junction bases not matched to a gene: 3. This CDR3 region has 13 residues. This CDR3 reads CASSRTGGYEQYF. CDR3 nucleotide sequence: TGTGCCAGCAGTCGCACAGGGGGCTACGAGCAGTACTTC.

In its sample, this clonotype was seen many times. At one boundary the junction diverges from the germline segment, which might be a read error. The chain has TRBV7-7 and TRBJ1-3; D is unresolved. Germline CDR1 is SSHAT and CDR2 is FNYEAQ (reference sequence). This CDR3 is built from 13 residues. CDR3 DNA: TGTGCTAGCAGCTCGGACGTTGGAAACACCATATATTTT. It encodes CASSSDVGNTIYF.

This clonotype came up a few times. The rearrangement joins TRBV11-2 to TRBJ2-7; 9 nucleotides align to TRBD1. The CDR3 is 17 amino acids. Looked up from germline, CDR1 is SGHAT and CDR2 is FQNNGV. V shed 4 bases and J 5 bases; nucleotides not matched to a gene: 15. CDR3: CASSSWTGVSVVNEQYF. DNA of the CDR3: TGTGCCAGCAGCTCTTGGACAGGGGTCAGCGTTGTCAACGAGCAGTACTTC.

This clonotype was detected a few times. The gene calls are TRBV5-1 and TRBJ2-7; D possibly corresponds to TRBD1 (6 bases). Germline assignment: CDR1 SGHRS and CDR2 YFSETQ. The CDR3 contains 14 residues. The V and J ends lost 1 base and 6 bases respectively, with 14 bases between them. DNA for the CDR3: TGCGCCAGCAGCTTGTCAACAGGGAGCGGCGAGCAGTACTTC. Protein product: CASSLSTGSGEQYF. The variable domain in full, with the rest retrieved from reference TRBV5-1 and TRBJ2-7, is KAGVTQTPRYLIKTRGQQVTLSCSPISGHRSVSWYQQTPGQGLQFLFEYFSETQRNKGNFPGRFSGRQFSNSRSEMNVSTLELGDSALYLCASSLSTGSGEQYFGPGTRLTVT.

This clonotype was seen ten or more times. V is TRBV6-6 and J is TRBJ1-1; D is uncertain. This CDR3 contains 13 residues. V was shortened by 0 bases and J by 11 bases, with 13 bases between the two germline ends. Germline lookup yields CDR1 MNHNY and CDR2 SVGAGI (reference sequence). The CDR3 spells CASSYSSDSEAFF. Written as DNA, the CDR3 is TGTGCCAGCAGTTACTCCTCGGACTCGGAGGCTTTCTTT.

This rearrangement joins TRBV28 to TRBJ2-4; TRBD2 is a possible D gene (6 bases). Looked up from germline, CDR1 is MDHEN and CDR2 is SYDVKM. The CDR3 spans 16 residues. The germline V and J ends were trimmed by 4 bases and 0 bases, with 13 bases remaining between them. CDR3 in amino acids: CASSSLAAIAKNIQYF. CDR3 sequence (DNA): TGTGCCAGCAGTTCGTTAGCGGCGATAGCCAAAAACATTCAGTACTTC. The whole variable domain, filled in from reference TRBV28 and TRBJ2-4, reads DVKVTQSSRYLVKRTGEKVFLECVQDMDHENMFWYRQDPGLGLRLIYFSYDVKMKEKGDIPEGYSVSREKKERFSLILESASTNQTSMYLCASSSLAAIAKNIQYFGAGTRLSVL.

The CDR3 nucleotides are TGTGCCAGCCTCGGGAGGCAGGGAATAGCCAAAAACATTCAGTACTTC. Translation: CASLGRQGIAKNIQYF. This chain joins TRBV25-1 and TRBJ2-4; TRBD2 matches 7 bases. Trimming at V came to 8 bases and at J to 0 bases, leaving 10 bases not matched to a gene. The CDR3 has 16 amino acids. Germline V gives CDR1 MGHDK, CDR2 SYGVNS. The full variable domain, in which reference TRBV25-1 and TRBJ2-4 provide the parts outside the CDR3, is EADIYQTPRYLVIGTGKKITLECSQTMGHDKMYWYQQDPGMELHLIHYSYGVNSTEKGDLSSESTVSRIRTEHFPLTLESARPSHTSQYLCASLGRQGIAKNIQYFGAGTRLSVL.